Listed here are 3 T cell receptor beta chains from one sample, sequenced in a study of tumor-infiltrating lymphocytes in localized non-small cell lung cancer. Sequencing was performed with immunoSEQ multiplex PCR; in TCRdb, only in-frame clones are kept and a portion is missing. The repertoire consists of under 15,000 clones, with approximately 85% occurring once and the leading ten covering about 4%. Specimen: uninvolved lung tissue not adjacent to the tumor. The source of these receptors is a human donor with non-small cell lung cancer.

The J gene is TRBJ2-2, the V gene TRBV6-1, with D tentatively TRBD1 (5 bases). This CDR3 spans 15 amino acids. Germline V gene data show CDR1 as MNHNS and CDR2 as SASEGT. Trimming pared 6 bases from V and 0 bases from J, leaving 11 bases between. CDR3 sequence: CASSPRAPNTGELFF. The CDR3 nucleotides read TGTGCCAGCAGCCCCAGGGCCCCGAACACCGGGGAGCTGTTTTTT.

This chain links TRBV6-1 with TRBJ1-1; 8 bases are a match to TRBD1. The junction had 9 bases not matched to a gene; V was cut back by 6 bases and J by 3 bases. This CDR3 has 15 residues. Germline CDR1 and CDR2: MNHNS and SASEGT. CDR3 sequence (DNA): TGTGCCAGCAGAGGACTTGACAGGGGACACACTGAAGCTTTCTTT. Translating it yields CASRGLDRGHTEAFF.

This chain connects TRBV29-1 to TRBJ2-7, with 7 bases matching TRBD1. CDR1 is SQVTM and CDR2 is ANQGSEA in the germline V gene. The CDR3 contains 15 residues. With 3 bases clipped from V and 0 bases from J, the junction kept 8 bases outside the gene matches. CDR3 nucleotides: TGCAGCGTTGAGGGAGACAGGGTCTCCTCCTACGAGCAGTACTTC. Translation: CSVEGDRVSSYEQYF.